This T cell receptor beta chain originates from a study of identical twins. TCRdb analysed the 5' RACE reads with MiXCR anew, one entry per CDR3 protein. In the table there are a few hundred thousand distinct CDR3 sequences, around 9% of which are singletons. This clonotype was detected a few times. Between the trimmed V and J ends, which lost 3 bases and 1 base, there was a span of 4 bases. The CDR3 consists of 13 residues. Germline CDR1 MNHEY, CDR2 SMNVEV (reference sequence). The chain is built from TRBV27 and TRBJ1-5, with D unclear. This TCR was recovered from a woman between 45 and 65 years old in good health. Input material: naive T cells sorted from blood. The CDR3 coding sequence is TGTGCCAGCAGTTTCAACAGCAATCAGCCCCAGCATTTT. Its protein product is CASSFNSNQPQHF.